This T cell receptor (beta chain) was recorded in a study of control samples from healthy donors and cancer patients. The table came from immunoSEQ multiplex PCR; TCRdb's copy has only in-frame clones and leaves some out. Found here are about 180,000 clones, about 90% of them singletons; the top ten hold approximately 1.5%. CDR1 is MNHEY and CDR2 is SVGAGI in the germline V gene. V was trimmed by 8 bases and J by 4 bases, leaving 14 bases between them. This CDR3 has 14 residues. Input material: blood. The sequence came from a woman aged 45 to 65 in good health. The V and J genes are TRBV6-5 and TRBJ1-4; tentatively, D is TRBD1 (5 bases). CDR3 sequence reads: CASGGARINEKLFF. In nucleotides, the CDR3 is TGTGCCAGCGGCGGGGCGCGTATTAATGAAAAACTGTTTTTT.